A single sample is the source of the 2 T cell receptor beta chains below, sequenced in a study of T cells in localized non-small cell lung cancer. Sequencing was performed with immunoSEQ multiplex PCR; in TCRdb, only in-frame clones are kept and a portion is missing. In the table there are tens of thousands of clones, roughly 83% of which are singletons. The sample in question was peripheral blood mononuclear cells, obtained before any cancer treatment. Receptor source: a man aged 35-69 years with stage III lung adenocarcinoma.

The V and J genes are TRBV29-1 and TRBJ2-2; the D gene is possibly TRBD2 (5 bases). Between the trimmed V and J ends, which lost 4 bases and 7 bases, there was a span of 13 bases. Germline loops: CDR1 SQVTM, CDR2 ANQGSEA. The CDR3 extends over 13 amino acids. The CDR3 sequence is CSVAFGVVGELFF. In DNA form, the CDR3 reads TGCAGCGTTGCGTTCGGGGTGGTCGGGGAGCTGTTTTTT.

This rearrangement joins TRBV7-3 to TRBJ2-2; the match to TRBD2 covers 7 bases. The CDR3 sequence is 14 residues long. Germline values: CDR1 SGHTA, CDR2 FQGTGA. Unmatched junction bases numbered 2, after V lost 6 bases and J lost 1 base. This CDR3 is CASRPSGNTGELFF. The CDR3 nucleotides read TGTGCCAGCAGGCCTAGCGGGAACACCGGGGAGCTGTTTTTT.